This is a list of T cell receptor beta chains from one sample in a study of blood T cell repertoires in COVID-19. Some clones are missing from TCRdb's copy, which holds only in-frame ones; the method was immunoSEQ multiplex PCR. The table records approximately 240,000 clones, approximately 83% of them present only once. Sequencing used peripheral blood. These receptors were collected from a woman aged 30 to 39 with COVID-19, enrolled during active disease. Both conserved end residues are part of each CDR3. Fields, in order: clone size, J gene, D gene, V gene, CDR3 DNA, CDR3 protein. A D gene is named only where the DNA matches it firmly. A row's size may be missing; if present it is once, few, many or a size class.

size: NA; J: TRBJ2-1; D: NA; V: TRBV7-2; DNA: TGTGCCAGCAGCTTAGAATCAGGGAGGAAGAACAATGAGCAGTTCTTC; CDR3: CASSLESGRKNNEQFF
size: NA; J: TRBJ1-3; D: TRBD1; V: TRBV15; DNA: TGTGCCACCAGCACCTCCGGGACAGGGGAAGCTGGAAACACCATATATTTT; CDR3: CATSTSGTGEAGNTIYF
size: NA; J: TRBJ2-7; D: TRBD2; V: TRBV30; DNA: TGTGCCTGGGGACTAGCGGGAGTTTCCTACGAGCAGTACTTC; CDR3: CAWGLAGVSYEQYF
size: NA; J: TRBJ2-7; D: TRBD1; V: TRBV11-2; DNA: TGTGCCAGCAGCCTACTAGACAGGGGTAAGCAGTACTTC; CDR3: CASSLLDRGKQYF
size: NA; J: TRBJ2-7; D: NA; V: TRBV2; DNA: TGTGCCAGCAGTGGAAGAGATCTTTCCTACGAGCAGTACTTC; CDR3: CASSGRDLSYEQYF
size: NA; J: TRBJ2-3; D: TRBD2; V: TRBV9; DNA: TGTGCCAGCAGCGGGCTGGGGGGACTAGCGGGAACAGATACGCAGTATTTT; CDR3: CASSGLGGLAGTDTQYF
size: once; J: TRBJ1-5; D: NA; V: TRBV27; DNA: TGTGCCAGCAGTCCGCTAGGGGGGGGCGAAGGTCAGCCCCAGCATTTT; CDR3: CASSPLGGGEGQPQHF
size: NA; J: TRBJ2-1; D: TRBD2; V: TRBV19; DNA: TGTGCCAGTAGTATGTCGGGGGGGGAACCTAACAATGAGCAGTTCTTC; CDR3: CASSMSGGEPNNEQFF
size: NA; J: TRBJ1-4; D: NA; V: TRBV7-9; DNA: TGTGCCAGCAGCTTAGGGCAGGCTCCAACTAATGAAAAACTGTTTTTT; CDR3: CASSLGQAPTNEKLFF
size: NA; J: TRBJ2-7; D: TRBD2; V: TRBV7-9; DNA: TGTGCCAGCAGCTTAGCGGGCGGGGGGTACCACGAGCAGTACTTC; CDR3: CASSLAGGGYHEQYF
size: NA; J: TRBJ2-5; D: NA; V: TRBV28; DNA: TGTGCCAGCAGTTTTGGACAGAAACAAGAGACCCAGTACTTC; CDR3: CASSFGQKQETQYF
size: NA; J: TRBJ2-2; D: TRBD2; V: TRBV15; DNA: TGTGCCACCACTAGCGGGGCCTCCCCTGTGAACACCGGGGAGCTGTTTTTT; CDR3: CATTSGASPVNTGELFF
size: NA; J: TRBJ1-1; D: TRBD1; V: TRBV5-1; DNA: TGCGCCAGCAGCCCCGGGACAGAGGGCACTGAAGCTTTCTTT; CDR3: CASSPGTEGTEAFF
size: NA; J: TRBJ1-4; D: NA; V: TRBV19; DNA: TGTGCCAGTAGTCCCCGGACAGTCGCAACTAATGAAAAACTGTTTTTT; CDR3: CASSPRTVATNEKLFF
size: NA; J: TRBJ1-1; D: NA; V: TRBV30; DNA: TGTGCCTGGAGAGAGGGAATGAACACTGAAGCTTTCTTT; CDR3: CAWREGMNTEAFF
size: NA; J: TRBJ1-2; D: TRBD1; V: TRBV24-1; DNA: TGTGCCACCAGTGATTATCAAGGGGGCGTCTATGGCTACACCTTC; CDR3: CATSDYQGGVYGYTF
size: NA; J: TRBJ1-1; D: NA; V: TRBV27; DNA: TGTGCCAGCAGCCGGGGGGGGGTTGGAGGGACTGAAGCTTTCTTT; CDR3: CASSRGGVGGTEAFF
size: NA; J: TRBJ2-6; D: NA; V: TRBV19; DNA: TGTGCCAGTAGGGACTCCCGTTCCTCTGGGGCCAACGTCCTGACTTTC; CDR3: CASRDSRSSGANVLTF
size: NA; J: TRBJ2-3; D: TRBD2; V: TRBV7-9; DNA: TGTGCCAGCAGCCTTAGCGGGGGCACAGATACGCAGTATTTT; CDR3: CASSLSGGTDTQYF
size: NA; J: TRBJ1-3; D: NA; V: TRBV5-1; DNA: TGCGCCAGCAGCTTTAACGGCGGGGCTGATGGAAACACCATATATTTT; CDR3: CASSFNGGADGNTIYF
size: NA; J: TRBJ1-5; D: TRBD1; V: TRBV27; DNA: TGTGCCAGCAGTTTAGGGGGACAGGACAATCAGCCCCAGCATTTT; CDR3: CASSLGGQDNQPQHF
size: NA; J: TRBJ2-5; D: NA; V: TRBV5-1; DNA: TGCGCCAGCAGCTTGGAGCCAGGGGGGGAGACCCAGTACTTC; CDR3: CASSLEPGGETQYF
size: NA; J: TRBJ1-1; D: NA; V: TRBV7-8; DNA: TGTGCCAGCAGCTTAGCGGTCTCGGGGGCTTTCTTT; CDR3: CASSLAVSGAFF
size: NA; J: TRBJ1-6; D: NA; V: TRBV28; DNA: TGTGCCAGCTCAAAGGGGTCGTATTATTCACCCCTCCACTTT; CDR3: CASSKGSYYSPLHF
size: NA; J: TRBJ1-1; D: TRBD1; V: TRBV3-1/TRBV3-2; DNA: TGTGCCAGCAGCCAACGGACAGGGACCACAAACACTGAAGCTTTCTTT; CDR3: CASSQRTGTTNTEAFF
size: NA; J: TRBJ2-5; D: TRBD2; V: TRBV9; DNA: TGTGCCAGCAGCCCCCAGACTAGCGGGGGGCTCCAAGAGACCCAGTACTTC; CDR3: CASSPQTSGGLQETQYF
size: NA; J: TRBJ1-3; D: NA; V: TRBV7-9; DNA: TGTGCCAGCAGCCAACAGGTCTCTGGAAACACCATATATTTT; CDR3: CASSQQVSGNTIYF
size: few; J: TRBJ1-5; D: NA; V: TRBV5-6; DNA: TGTGCCAGCAGCCGGGGAAATCAGCCCCAGCATTTT; CDR3: CASSRGNQPQHF
size: NA; J: TRBJ1-2; D: TRBD1; V: TRBV4-3; DNA: TGCGCCAGCAGCCACGGGGCAGGGACAGACTATGGCTACACCTTC; CDR3: CASSHGAGTDYGYTF
size: NA; J: TRBJ2-7; D: NA; V: TRBV28; DNA: TGTGCCAGCACCGACAGGAGATTCTACGAGCAGTACTTC; CDR3: CASTDRRFYEQYF